This entry concerns a single TCR beta chain. A much larger clone differs from this one at a single base, so this may be a read error. This entry is derived from a study of molecular identifiers for immune sequencing clone quantification. Listed TCR primers and previously described methods were used for bulk TCR libraries. TCRdb used MiXCR to reprocess the PCR reads, holding one entry per CDR3 protein. The table lists 80,000 to 95,000 distinct CDR3 sequences, around 19% of them singletons. Per the germline V gene, CDR1 is LGHNA and CDR2 is YSLEER. The CDR3 totals 13 residues. Sequencing was carried out using naive CD8+ T cells from blood, with Jurkat cell RNA spiked in. Indicated subset: FACS-sorted CD8+CD4-CCR7+CD45RA+ naive T cells. The origin of this receptor is a human donor in good health. Some libraries in this study had Jurkat cell RNA spiked in. This chain uses TRBV4-3 with TRBJ2-3; D is unclear. This CDR3 is CASSQDSPDTLYF. The CDR3 nucleotides are TGCGCCAGCAGCCAAGATTCCCCAGATACGCTGTATTTT.